Included here is one TCR beta chain sequence, with context. Its specificity is unknown. Donation came from healthy Caucasian individuals in Russia who were aged roughly 6 to 95. Through a sample-barcoded 5' primer and a J-beta primer mix, a second PCR was run for roughly 6 to 12 cycles. TCRdb analysed the 5' RACE reads with MiXCR anew, one entry per CDR3 protein. The top ten hold 30% to 35% of the sample, which has hundreds of thousands of distinct CDR3 sequences, 49% seen once. The sample is drawn from a study of blood T cells in healthy people across ages. The study's findings and limits: As naive T cell percentage varied, TCR beta diversity correlated strongly with it.

CDR3 length: 15 amino acids. CDR1 and CDR2 from the germline V gene are SGHTA and FQGTGA. The clonotype was recovered from a woman aged 60-75 years in good health. Sequenced sample: blood. V gene TRBV7-3 combines with J gene TRBJ2-5; D tentatively reads TRBD1 or TRBD2 (5 bases each). The closer fit of TRBJ2-7 to the DNA end suggests the J call may be wrong. The CDR3 DNA reads TGTGCCAGCAGCCCCGGACCGGGGCAGCCGTACGAGCAGTACTTC. Translated, it gives CASSPGPGQPYEQYF.